This T cell receptor (beta chain) was retrieved from a study of neurological immune-mediated disorders. TCRdb ran MiXCR on the 5' RACE reads and lists one entry per CDR3 protein. Here the sample spans about 60,000 distinct CDR3 sequences, less than 4% being singletons. This CDR3 comprises 12 residues. Germline CDR1 and CDR2: LNHNV and YYDKDF (reference sequence). V lost 0 bases and J lost 6, with 2 bases in between. This clonotype was counted ten times or more. The rearrangement uses TRBV15 and TRBJ2-2, with D unclear. The clonotype originates from a woman aged 50 to 60 with multiple sclerosis. Sequencing was performed on PBMCs. The CDR3 spells CATSRDSGELFF. CDR3 nucleotides: TGTGCCACCAGCAGAGATTCCGGGGAGCTGTTTTTT.